One sample yielded the 18 T cell receptor beta chains listed below, sequenced in a study of shared clonotypes between healthy human individuals. TCRdb's copy holds only in-frame clones and misses some; the assay was immunoSEQ multiplex PCR. The sample has 950,000 to 1,100,000 clones, about three quarters seen once. Sequencing input: memory CD4+ T cells sorted from blood. As for subset: CD45RA-negative fraction. The receptors come from a man aged 18 to 29 in good health.

The V call is TRBV19, the J call TRBJ1-5, with no clear D. V was pared by 6 bases and J by 4 bases, with 16 bases between. The CDR3 runs 15 residues. Per the germline V gene, CDR1 is LNHDA and CDR2 is SQIVND (reference sequence). The CDR3 nucleotides are TGTGCCAGTAGGGGTATAGACTGGCGGAATCAGCCCCAGCATTTT. This translates into CASRGIDWRNQPQHF.

This clone was recorded once. V gene TRBV4-1 combines with J gene TRBJ2-7; weak D call: TRBD2 (6 bases). From germline, CDR1 is MGHRA and CDR2 YSYEKL. The ends were cut back, 4 bases at V and 7 bases at J, with 26 bases in the middle. This CDR3 has 17 amino acids. This CDR3 is CASSPGGSGLTVGEQYF. CDR3 bases: TGCGCCAGCAGCCCCGGTGGTAGCGGCCTTACCGTGGGTGAGCAGTACTTC.

The rearrangement links TRBV11-2 to TRBJ2-6, with TRBD1 as a possible D gene (6 bases). Trimming removed 4 bases from V and 4 bases from J, with 14 bases in between. Germline V gene sequence: CDR1 SGHAT, CDR2 FQNNGV. The CDR3 has 16 amino acids. The CDR3 bases are TGTGCCAGCAGCTCGATACAGGGCGCGGGGGCCAACGTCCTGACTTTC. This sequence encodes CASSSIQGAGANVLTF.

In its sample, this clone was seen many times. This rearrangement joins TRBV19 to TRBJ2-3; D unclear. Germline lookup yields CDR1 LNHDA and CDR2 SQIVND (reference sequence). This CDR3 region has 16 residues. V gave up 0 bases and J gave up 6 bases, with 16 bases separating them. CDR3: CASSIDLFDGRDTQYF. As DNA, the CDR3 is TGTGCCAGTAGTATAGATCTATTCGACGGGCGGGATACGCAGTATTTT.

This clone has only one observation. V usage is TRBV6-1 and J usage is TRBJ2-2, with D tentatively TRBD2 (6 bases). The CDR3 spans 17 residues. Germline V CDR1 and CDR2: MNHNS, SASEGT. V was trimmed by 0 bases and J by 5 bases, leaving 16 bases between them. The CDR3 nucleotides are TGTGCCAGCAGTGAAGCGGTAATGGGGACTCTGACCGGGGAGCTGTTTTTT. It encodes CASSEAVMGTLTGELFF.

This clone was picked up a small number of times. The chain is built from TRBV25-1 and TRBJ1-5; D call uncertain. The CDR3 contains 15 residues. Trimming shortened V by 4 bases and J by 2 bases, and 12 bases separated the two germline ends. From germline, CDR1 is MGHDK and CDR2 SYGVNS. In DNA form, the CDR3 reads TGTGCCAGCAGTGGCCGCACTAAACGCAATCAGCCCCAGCATTTT. As protein: CASSGRTKRNQPQHF.

J is TRBJ1-2 and V is TRBV5-4; 11 bases align to TRBD1. Looked up from germline, CDR1 is SGHNT and CDR2 is YYREEE (reference sequence). The ends lost 3 bases at V and 2 bases at J; junction bases unmatched: 0. The CDR3 totals 14 residues. The CDR3, as DNA: TGTGCCAGCAGCTGGGACAGGGGGAACTATGGCTACACCTTC. Translated, it gives CASSWDRGNYGYTF.

In nucleotides, the CDR3 is TGCGCCAGCAGACAGGGGTTGGGGGCCACTGAAGCTTTCTTT. Its translation is CASRQGLGATEAFF. The V gene is TRBV5-1, the J gene TRBJ1-1; the match to TRBD1 covers 7 bases. This CDR3 comprises 14 residues. V dropped 5 bases and J dropped 4; count of bases not matched to a gene: 8. The V gene's germline CDR1 is SGHRS and CDR2 YFSETQ.

This chain connects TRBV28 to TRBJ1-4; TRBD1 might be the D (6 bases). Germline CDR1 is MDHEN and CDR2 is SYDVKM. Trimming left V 5 bases short and J 8 bases short, with 18 bases between. The CDR3 is made up of 15 amino acids. CDR3 protein: CASSPHWGAVEKLFF. The CDR3, as DNA: TGTGCCAGCAGTCCCCATTGGGGGGCGGTAGAAAAACTGTTTTTT.

At least ten counts were recorded for this clone. This chain connects TRBV2 to TRBJ2-6, with a possible D match to TRBD1 (5 bases). V lost 3 bases and J lost 4, with 16 bases in between. Per the germline V gene, CDR1 is SNHLY and CDR2 is FYNNEI. This CDR3 comprises 17 residues. CDR3 in amino acids: CASSDRVLVFGANVLTF. CDR3 nucleotide sequence: TGTGCCAGCAGTGACAGGGTACTCGTGTTCGGGGCCAACGTCCTGACTTTC.

This clone was seen a single time. The chain carries TRBV5-1 and TRBJ2-7, with D possibly being TRBD1 (6 bases). The CDR3 covers 14 residues. V lost 0 bases and J lost 4, with 11 bases in between. Per germline, CDR1 SGHRS and CDR2 YFSETQ. The CDR3 here is CASSLAGAGYEQYF. In DNA, the CDR3 is TGCGCCAGCAGCTTGGCAGGGGCAGGGTACGAGCAGTACTTC.

CDR3: CASSPLPGQTYEQYF. As DNA, the CDR3 is TGTGCCAGCTCACCCTTACCGGGACAGACCTACGAGCAGTACTTC. The rearrangement uses TRBV18 and TRBJ2-7; 7 bases are a match to TRBD1. Trimming took 3 bases from V and 2 from J; bases not matched to a gene: 7. CDR3 length: 15 amino acids. In germline, CDR1 is KGHSH, CDR2 LQKENI.

The chain has TRBV7-3 and TRBJ2-3; a weak D match, TRBD1 (5 bases). Germline CDR1 reads SGHTA; CDR2 reads FQGTGA. The CDR3 runs 13 residues. V was pared by 1 base and J by 4 bases, with 6 bases between. Here the CDR3 reads CASSLKGSDTQYF. The DNA for the CDR3 is TGTGCCAGCAGCTTAAAGGGGTCAGATACGCAGTATTTT. The full variable domain, in which reference TRBV7-3 and TRBJ2-3 provide the parts outside the CDR3, is GAGVSQTPSNKVTEKGKYVELRCDPISGHTALYWYRQSLGQGPEFLIYFQGTGAADDSGLPNDRFFAVRPEGSVSTLKIQRTERGDSAVYLCASSLKGSDTQYFGPGTRLTVL.

The chain couples TRBV30 to TRBJ1-4, with 8 bases matching TRBD1. V trimming: 0 bases; J trimming: 7 bases; junction bases outside the gene matches: 10. This CDR3 has 16 amino acids. Germline CDR1 reads GTSNPN; CDR2 reads SVGIG (reference sequence). The chain's CDR3 is CAWSVQGRGQGEKLFF. CDR3 in DNA: TGTGCCTGGAGTGTACAGGGCAGGGGGCAAGGTGAAAAACTGTTTTTT.

This clone has only one observation. This chain uses TRBV5-1 with TRBJ2-5; 9 bases match TRBD1. This CDR3 is built from 15 residues. The V segment lost 4 bases and the J segment 1 base; nucleotides outside the gene matches: 5. Germline CDR1 SGHRS, CDR2 YFSETQ. The CDR3 nucleotides read TGCGCCAGCAGCAGTACGACAGGGGGCCAAGAGACCCAGTACTTC. Protein sequence: CASSSTTGGQETQYF.

The V gene is TRBV4-3, the J gene TRBJ1-4, with TRBD1 as a possible D gene (6 bases). CDR1 LGHNA and CDR2 YSLEER come from the germline V gene. The CDR3 runs 15 residues. V was clipped by 6 bases and J by 0 bases, with 11 bases between them. The CDR3 DNA reads TGCGCCAGCAGAAACGGACAGACAACTAATGAAAAACTGTTTTTT. It codes for CASRNGQTTNEKLFF.

The chain links TRBV2 to TRBJ2-7; 9 bases fit TRBD1. Germline lookup yields CDR1 SNHLY and CDR2 FYNNEI. V gave up 5 bases and J gave up 7 bases; unmatched junction bases: 15. CDR3 size: 16 residues. The CDR3 loop reads CASSLLTGQGIGEQYF. CDR3 bases: TGTGCCAGCAGTCTACTTACGGGACAGGGTATCGGAGAGCAGTACTTC.

The chain uses TRBV7-8 and TRBJ1-2; 10 positions match TRBD1. CDR3 length: 17 amino acids. V gave up 1 base and J gave up 2 bases; unmatched junction bases: 7. From germline, CDR1 is SGHVS and CDR2 FQNEAQ. CDR3 residues: CASSLGPRGQGNYGYTF. As DNA, the CDR3 is TGTGCCAGCAGCTTAGGACCCCGGGGACAGGGGAACTATGGCTACACCTTC.